Below are 10 T cell receptor beta chains sequenced from a single sample in a study of T cell responses to AZD1222 COVID-19 vaccine. TCRdb's copy holds only in-frame clones and misses some; the assay was immunoSEQ multiplex PCR. The sample has under 110,000 clones; about 90% are singletons. Here the sequenced sample was peripheral blood, taken 28 days after the second AZD1222 dose. Source of these receptors: an adult who received the AZD1222 COVID-19 vaccine.

The J gene is TRBJ1-5, the V gene TRBV14, with D unresolved. Trimming stripped 1 base from V and 7 bases from J, with 5 bases between. From germline, CDR1 is SGHDN and CDR2 FVKESK. This CDR3 contains 12 residues. The CDR3 region is CASSQGGQPQHF. CDR3 DNA sequence: TGTGCCAGCAGCCAAGGCGGCCAGCCCCAGCATTTT.

Only one count was recorded for this clone. CDR3 in amino acids: CASRTRWVETVDQPQHF. The CDR3 coding sequence is TGTGCCAGCAGGACCCGGTGGGTTGAGACAGTAGATCAGCCCCAGCATTTT. V is TRBV2 and J is TRBJ1-5; tentative D call: TRBD1 (5 bases). From germline, CDR1 is SNHLY and CDR2 FYNNEI. The ends were cut back, 6 bases at V and 5 bases at J, with 23 bases in the middle. CDR3 length: 17 amino acids. Looking up the rest from reference TRBV2 and TRBJ1-5 gives the full variable domain: EPEVTQTPSHQVTQMGQEVILRCVPISNHLYFYWYRQILGQKVEFLVSFYNNEISEKSEIFDDQFSVERPDGSNFTLKIRSTKLEDSAMYFCASRTRWVETVDQPQHFGDGTRLSIL.

The chain combines TRBV7-9 with TRBJ2-5; no definite D call. The CDR3 contains 14 residues. Germline V CDR1 and CDR2: SEHNR, FQNEAQ (reference sequence). V lost 2 bases and J lost 0, with 7 bases in between. CDR3 bases: TGTGCCAGCAGCTTACAGAGATACCAAGAGACCCAGTACTTC. The encoded protein is CASSLQRYQETQYF.

The genes are TRBV10-3 and TRBJ2-7; no clear D. This CDR3 has 14 amino acids. CDR1 and CDR2 from the germline V gene are ENHRY and SYGVKD. Deletions cut 2 bases from V and 4 bases from J, with 12 bases between. The chain's CDR3 is CAISEGTVEYEQYF. In DNA, the CDR3 is TGTGCCATCAGTGAGGGCACCGTCGAATACGAGCAGTACTTC.

The chain links TRBV27 to TRBJ2-3; D remains unclear. CDR3 size: 13 residues. Germline V gives CDR1 MNHEY, CDR2 SMNVEV (reference sequence). The V end was cut by 4 bases, the J end by 5 bases, with 10 bases between. CDR3 amino acids: CASSSLPGDTQYF. In DNA, the CDR3 is TGTGCCAGCAGTTCCCTCCCTGGAGATACGCAGTATTTT.

A remark on this clone: This sample includes further DNA sequences coding for the same CDR3. V usage is TRBV5-1 and J usage is TRBJ2-5; the D call may be TRBD1 or TRBD2 (5 bases each). Trimming took off 4 bases at V and 5 bases at J, with 12 bases between the two ends. This CDR3 is built from 13 residues. Germline V CDR1 and CDR2: SGHRS, YFSETQ. The DNA of the CDR3 is TGCGCCAGCAGCAGGGGATCGGGGGAGACCCAGTACTTC. Its protein is CASSRGSGETQYF.

The chain uses TRBV5-1 and TRBJ2-7; D assignment may be TRBD1 or TRBD2 (5 bases each). V shed 0 bases and J shed 10 bases, with 17 bases lying between them. CDR1 and CDR2 from the germline V gene are SGHRS and YFSETQ. The CDR3 runs 14 residues. Written as DNA, the CDR3 is TGCGCCAGCAGCTTGGGACGCTCAGGGACGGAACAGTACTTC. It specifies CASSLGRSGTEQYF.

This clone was found once. The rearrangement links TRBV20-1 to TRBJ2-1, with a possible D match to TRBD2 (7 bases). Germline assignment: CDR1 DFQATT and CDR2 SNEGSKA (reference sequence). The CDR3 runs to 14 residues. Trimming removed 3 bases at V and 3 bases at J, with 12 bases between. Here the CDR3 reads CSASRGASYNEQFF. CDR3 DNA sequence: TGCAGTGCTAGTCGGGGGGCAAGCTACAATGAGCAGTTCTTC.

The chain links TRBV7-2 to TRBJ2-1; the D gene is possibly TRBD2 (5 bases). This CDR3 has 13 residues. The germline gives CDR1 SGHTA, CDR2 FQGNSA. V shed 4 bases and J shed 9 bases, with 13 bases lying between them. The CDR3 nucleotides are TGTGCCAGCAGCTACCCAGAGGGTTCTGAGCAGTTCTTC. Translation: CASSYPEGSEQFF.

The rearrangement links TRBV14 to TRBJ2-1; 7 bases agree with TRBD2. V gave up 4 bases and J gave up 9 bases; unmatched junction bases: 12. CDR1 is SGHDN and CDR2 is FVKESK in the germline V gene. This CDR3 comprises 15 residues. This chain's CDR3 is CASSPRWGSGPEQFF. Here the CDR3 DNA reads TGTGCCAGCAGCCCCCGGTGGGGTAGCGGGCCTGAGCAGTTCTTC.